Listed below are T cell receptor beta chains from one sample, sequenced in a study of T-cell reconstitution after alpha-beta-depleted transplantation in children. Each CDR3 protein gets one entry after TCRdb re-called the PCR reads with MiXCR. Of fewer than 350,000 distinct CDR3 sequences in the sample, under 14% were seen once. The specimen was peripheral blood, collected 180 days after TCRalphabeta/CD19-depleted stem cell transplant. The receptors here all came from a male patient between 2 and 15 years old who had a stem cell transplant for chronic granulomatous disease, so the T cells may come from the graft donor. Both conserved end residues are part of each CDR3. The D gene is left open where the match is weak. Expanded clones are given a class, and other clones once, few, many or no size at all.

TRBV7-3	12	many	-	TRBJ2-1	CASSQTPGEQFF	TGTGCCAGCAGCCAAACGCCTGGTGAGCAGTTCTTC
TRBV7-2	13	many	TRBD2	TRBJ2-7	CASSLARGDEQYF	TGTGCCAGCAGCTTAGCGCGGGGGGACGAGCAGTACTTC
TRBV7-8	17	many	TRBD2	TRBJ2-1	CASSLTATSGPYNEQFF	TGTGCCAGCAGCTTAACGGCTACTAGCGGTCCCTACAATGAGCAGTTCTTC
TRBV10-3	12	many	-	TRBJ1-1	CAISEGATVAFF	TGTGCCATCAGTGAGGGTGCGACAGTCGCCTTCTTT
TRBV5-4	15	-	TRBD2	TRBJ2-1	CASSKGTSVYNEQFF	TGTGCCAGCAGCAAAGGGACTAGCGTTTACAATGAGCAGTTCTTC
TRBV20-1	12	many	-	TRBJ2-3	CSARGGTDTQYF	TGCAGTGCTAGGGGGGGAACAGATACGCAGTATTTT
TRBV6-1	12	many	TRBD1	TRBJ2-7	CASWTGYYEQYF	TGTGCCAGCTGGACAGGGTACTACGAGCAGTACTTC
TRBV5-1	15	many	-	TRBJ2-3	CASSLITRYSDTQYF	TGCGCCAGCAGCTTGATAACCAGATACTCAGATACGCAGTATTTT
TRBV11-2	19	many	TRBD2	TRBJ2-3	CASSSRGLAGEGSTDTQYF	TGTGCCAGCAGCTCGCGAGGACTAGCGGGAGAGGGTAGCACAGATACGCAGTATTTT
TRBV12-3/TRBV12-4	15	many	TRBD2	TRBJ2-2	CAILPGTTNTGELFF	TGTGCCATCCTACCCGGGACTACGAACACCGGGGAGCTGTTTTTT
TRBV7-2	15	many	-	TRBJ2-3	CASSLGRTVTDTQYF	TGTGCCAGCAGCTTAGGGCGGACAGTCACAGATACGCAGTATTTT
TRBV29-1	12	many	-	TRBJ2-1	CSVMFGDYEQFF	TGCAGCGTTATGTTCGGGGACTATGAGCAGTTCTTC
TRBV5-1	18	many	TRBD2	TRBJ2-2	CASSSSPPSGSLTGELFF	TGCGCCAGCAGCTCCTCACCCCCGAGCGGGAGTTTAACCGGGGAGCTGTTTTTT
TRBV5-1	15	many	TRBD1	TRBJ2-1	CASRAGTGSYNEQFF	TGCGCCAGCAGGGCCGGGACAGGCTCCTACAATGAGCAGTTCTTC
TRBV20-1	12	-	-	TRBJ2-5	CRIGTSQEPQYF	TGCAGGATTGGGACTTCCCAAGAGCCCCAGTACTTC
TRBV12-3/TRBV12-4	14	many	TRBD1	TRBJ2-7	CASRVPDRGGEQYF	TGTGCCAGCAGGGTGCCGGACAGGGGGGGCGAGCAGTACTTC
TRBV9	17	many	TRBD2	TRBJ2-1	CASSAPLAGSSYNEQFF	TGTGCCAGCAGCGCACCACTAGCGGGGAGCTCCTACAATGAGCAGTTCTTC
TRBV24-1	12	many	-	TRBJ2-5	CATSLGQETQYF	TGTGCCACCAGTTTGGGCCAAGAGACCCAGTACTTC
TRBV5-1	14	many	-	TRBJ2-5	CASRTSGSQETQYF	TGCGCCAGCAGAACCTCCGGGAGCCAAGAGACCCAGTACTTC
TRBV3-1	16	many	-	TRBJ2-2	CASTRKGGSNTGELFF	TGTGCCAGCACCCGGAAGGGAGGAAGTAACACCGGGGAGCTGTTTTTT
TRBV18	14	-	-	TRBJ2-1	CASSPVGRTNEQFF	TGTGCCAGCTCACCAGTCGGGAGAACCAATGAGCAGTTCTTC
TRBV5-1	13	many	-	TRBJ2-1	CASSLIRQAIQFF	TGCGCCAGCAGCTTGATTCGGCAGGCCATTCAGTTCTTC
TRBV18	13	few	-	TRBJ1-6	CASSPKEHSPLHF	TGTGCCAGCTCACCCAAGGAACATTCACCCCTCCACTTT
TRBV19	11	many	-	TRBJ2-7	CASGSSYEQYF	TGTGCCAGTGGGTCCTCCTACGAGCAGTACTTC
TRBV20-1	14	many	-	TRBJ2-7	CSASFGGGTYEQYF	TGCAGTGCTAGTTTCGGCGGCGGGACCTACGAGCAGTACTTC
TRBV12-3/TRBV12-4	14	-	-	TRBJ2-7	CASSSNSLSYEQYF	TGTGCCAGCAGCTCAAATTCCCTCTCCTACGAGCAGTACTTC
TRBV20-1	14	many	-	TRBJ2-1	CSAREGGELNEQFF	TGCAGTGCTAGAGAGGGGGGAGAGCTCAATGAGCAGTTCTTC
TRBV15	14	many	-	TRBJ2-5	CATSRVPKGETQYF	TGTGCCACCAGCAGAGTCCCAAAGGGGGAGACCCAGTACTTC
TRBV12-3/TRBV12-4	13	many	TRBD2	TRBJ2-1	CASSLTSGSGQFF	TGTGCCAGCAGTCTCACTAGCGGTTCGGGGCAGTTCTTC
TRBV6-5	15	-	-	TRBJ1-1	CASSSVDAGNTEAFF	TGTGCCAGCAGTTCCGTGGACGCGGGGAACACTGAAGCTTTCTTT
TRBV29-1	13	many	-	TRBJ1-2	CSVEEGRLVGYTF	TGCAGCGTTGAAGAGGGCCGCCTGGTGGGCTACACCTTC
TRBV15	16	many	TRBD2	TRBJ2-7	CATSRGSGRSSYEQYF	TGTGCCACCAGCAGAGGGAGCGGGAGGAGCTCCTACGAGCAGTACTTC
TRBV11-1	13	few	-	TRBJ2-3	CASRGRPTDTQYF	TGTGCCAGCAGGGGGAGACCAACAGATACGCAGTATTTT
TRBV20-1	15	many	-	TRBJ1-1	CSARDSGGSNTEAFF	TGCAGTGCTAGAGACTCGGGAGGGTCGAACACTGAAGCTTTCTTT
TRBV12-3/TRBV12-4	13	many	-	TRBJ2-2	CASSPDGPGELFF	TGTGCCAGCAGTCCCGATGGGCCTGGGGAGCTGTTTTTT
TRBV6-5	14	many	-	TRBJ2-5	CASSYGTYQETQYF	TGTGCCAGCAGTTACGGGACATATCAAGAGACCCAGTACTTC
TRBV29-1	17	many	TRBD2	TRBJ2-1	CSVEDPLAGSSYNEQFF	TGCAGCGTTGAAGATCCGCTAGCGGGATCTTCCTACAATGAGCAGTTCTTC
TRBV18	15	-	-	TRBJ2-2	CASSPHRRGTGELFF	TGTGCCAGCTCACCACACAGAAGGGGAACCGGGGAGCTGTTTTTT
TRBV12-3/TRBV12-4	13	many	-	TRBJ1-5	CASSKGLPQHQHF	TGTGCCAGCAGTAAAGGACTCCCCCAGCACCAGCATTTT
TRBV4-1	18	many	TRBD1	TRBJ2-3	CASSQDRGGQGAKDTQYF	TGCGCCAGCAGCCAAGACCGAGGGGGACAGGGGGCGAAAGATACGCAGTATTTT
TRBV5-5	14	many	-	TRBJ1-2	CASSLGREDYGYTF	TGTGCCAGCAGCTTGGGCAGGGAGGACTATGGCTACACCTTC
TRBV20-1	13	many	-	TRBJ2-5	CSARGGKRETQYF	TGCAGTGCTAGAGGGGGGAAGAGAGAGACCCAGTACTTC
TRBV7-6	16	many	TRBD1	TRBJ2-2	CASSVAGTANTGELFF	TGTGCCAGCAGCGTAGCCGGGACAGCGAACACCGGGGAGCTGTTTTTT
TRBV5-1	14	many	-	TRBJ2-1	CASSLGPPGNEQFF	TGCGCCAGCAGCTTAGGCCCCCCGGGGAATGAGCAGTTCTTC
TRBV12-3/TRBV12-4	14	many	TRBD2	TRBJ2-1	CASSLWGGHNEQFF	TGTGCCAGCAGTTTGTGGGGGGGTCACAATGAGCAGTTCTTC
TRBV20-1	16	many	-	TRBJ2-7	CSARDHFGGHSYEQYF	TGCAGTGCTAGAGATCATTTTGGGGGGCACTCCTACGAGCAGTACTTC
TRBV20-1	15	many	-	TRBJ2-5	CSASGWASSQETQYF	TGCAGTGCTAGTGGTTGGGCTAGCAGCCAAGAGACCCAGTACTTC
TRBV7-2	14	many	-	TRBJ1-2	CASSWGQGFSGYTF	TGTGCCAGCAGCTGGGGGCAGGGATTCTCTGGCTACACCTTC
TRBV6-5	16	few	-	TRBJ1-1	CASSYLRGGGNTEAFF	TGTGCCAGCAGTTATCTCCGGGGGGGTGGAAACACTGAAGCTTTCTTT
TRBV5-1	11	many	-	TRBJ2-1	CASSLVSEQFF	TGCGCCAGCAGCTTGGTAAGCGAGCAGTTCTTC
TRBV7-9	15	many	-	TRBJ1-1	CASSLSGVGDTEAFF	TGTGCCAGCAGCTTATCCGGGGTTGGTGACACTGAAGCTTTCTTT
TRBV5-5	13	many	TRBD1	TRBJ1-1	CASSSQGATEAFF	TGTGCCAGCAGCTCTCAGGGGGCCACTGAAGCTTTCTTT
TRBV18	15	many	TRBD2	TRBJ2-1	CASSPGLEGGNEQFF	TGTGCCAGCTCACCTGGACTAGAGGGTGGCAATGAGCAGTTCTTC
TRBV24-1	19	many	TRBD1	TRBJ2-6	CATSDFPGQGGSGANVLTF	TGTGCCACCAGTGATTTTCCCGGACAGGGAGGCTCTGGGGCCAACGTCCTGACTTTC
TRBV12-3/TRBV12-4	13	many	TRBD1	TRBJ2-2	CASTQGAAGELFF	TGTGCCAGCACACAGGGGGCGGCGGGGGAGCTGTTTTTT